This T cell receptor beta chain was retrieved from a study of T cells in Graves' hyperthyroidism and ophthalmopathy. This clonotype was counted only a few times. The target antigen is unknown. Study-level points and caveats: Ophthalmopathy was predicted by the model a median of approximately 6.6 months ahead of onset. Also found in blood were most expanded thyroid clonotypes above 0.001.

The CDR3 contains 11 residues. Trimming left V 5 bases short and J 7 bases short, with 7 bases between. Germline-derived CDR1 and CDR2 are SGHRS and YFSETQ. RNA transcripts gave rise to amplified TCR beta CDR3 regions. TCR CDR3 underwent first-round RT-PCR with the HTBI primer set. MiXCR, applied by TCRdb to the multiplex PCR reads, yields one record per CDR3 protein. This sample has 550,000 to 600,000 distinct CDR3 sequences, with approximately 15% found just once. The chain has TRBV5-1 and TRBJ2-1; D gene unclear. This clonotype was obtained from a woman between 18 and 30 years old with Graves' ophthalmopathy. The sequenced material came from blood. Here the CDR3 reads CASRGKNEQFF. Here the CDR3 DNA reads TGCGCCAGCAGGGGGAAGAATGAGCAGTTCTTC. The full variable domain, in which reference TRBV5-1 and TRBJ2-1 provide the parts outside the CDR3, is KAGVTQTPRYLIKTRGQQVTLSCSPISGHRSVSWYQQTPGQGLQFLFEYFSETQRNKGNFPGRFSGRQFSNSRSEMNVSTLELGDSALYLCASRGKNEQFFGPGTRLTVL.